The 28 T cell receptor beta chains below all came from one sample that was sequenced in a study of blood T cell repertoires in COVID-19. Repertoires were generated with immunoSEQ multiplex PCR, while TCRdb's copy carries only in-frame clones and drops some. In the table there are roughly 300,000 clones, roughly 86% of which are singletons. Sequenced input: peripheral blood. The receptor set was obtained from a woman in her forties or fifties who had recovered from COVID-19.

This CDR3 reads CASSLDHYQETQYF. CDR3 in DNA: TGTGCCAGCAGCTTGGATCACTATCAAGAGACCCAGTACTTC. V is TRBV5-8 and J is TRBJ2-5; D uncertain. The CDR3 runs to 14 residues. Germline-derived CDR1 and CDR2 are SGHTS and YDEGEE. Trimming cost V 0 bases and J 2 bases, with 8 bases left between them. Combining the CDR3 with reference TRBV5-8 and TRBJ2-5 gives the whole variable domain EAGVTQSPTHLIKTRGQQATLRCSPISGHTSVYWYQQALGLGLQFLLWYDEGEERNRGNFPPRFSGRQFPNYSSELNVNALELEDSALYLCASSLDHYQETQYFGPGTRLLVL.

This clone was seen only once. The CDR3 sequence: CATSDRTSGATYEQYF. CDR3 nucleotides: TGTGCCACCAGTGACCGTACTAGCGGGGCGACCTACGAGCAGTACTTC. This sequence joins TRBV24-1 and TRBJ2-7; 10 bases agree with TRBD2. Trimming cost V 4 bases and J 2 bases; bases outside gene matches: 7. The CDR3 spans 16 residues. Looked up from germline, CDR1 is KGHDR and CDR2 is SFDVKD.

J is TRBJ2-1 and V is TRBV27, with TRBD2 matching 14 bases. The CDR3 length is 12 residues. V lost 6 bases and J lost 13; bases outside the gene matches: 2. CDR1 and CDR2 from the germline V gene are MNHEY and SMNVEV (reference sequence). The CDR3 loop reads CASRTSGGAQFF. In nucleotides, the CDR3 is TGTGCCAGCAGGACTAGCGGGGGGGCCCAGTTCTTC.

This clone was seen only once. In DNA, the CDR3 is TGTGCCAGCAGCTTGGCTACCTTCAGGGGCAGCGAGGGCTACACCTTC. Amino acids: CASSLATFRGSEGYTF. V usage is TRBV5-6 and J usage is TRBJ1-2, with D possibly matching TRBD1 (6 bases). V was shortened by 0 bases and J by 8 bases, with 20 bases between the two germline ends. The CDR3 is 16 amino acids. The germline V gene has CDR1 SGHDT and CDR2 YYEEEE.

The V gene is TRBV30, the J gene TRBJ2-3; 8 bases line up with TRBD2. V shed 6 bases, J shed 3 bases, and the junction held 5 bases outside the gene matches. CDR3 length equals 13 residues. Germline CDR1 and CDR2: GTSNPN and SVGIG (reference sequence). CDR3: CACRSGRTDTQYF. Here the CDR3 DNA reads TGTGCCTGCCGGAGCGGGAGAACAGATACGCAGTATTTT.

Only one count was recorded for this clone. V is TRBV4-1 and J is TRBJ1-1; D ambiguous. The germline V gene encodes CDR1 MGHRA and CDR2 YSYEKL. This CDR3 is built from 15 residues. V lost 1 base to trimming and J lost 3 bases, with 12 bases between them. This chain's CDR3 is CASSQGEGGYTEAFF. CDR3 nucleotides: TGCGCCAGCAGCCAAGGGGAGGGCGGTTACACTGAAGCTTTCTTT.

The J gene is TRBJ1-2, the V gene TRBV28, with 7 bases that match TRBD1. CDR3 length equals 17 residues. Germline V gene data show CDR1 as MDHEN and CDR2 as SYDVKM. Trimming cost V 7 bases and J 8 bases; bases outside gene matches: 22. This CDR3 is CASTSGGFRQGTGGYTF. As DNA, the CDR3 is TGTGCCAGCACTTCCGGGGGCTTCCGACAGGGCACGGGCGGCTACACCTTC.

This clone was counted once. The J gene is TRBJ2-7, the V gene TRBV2, with 8 nucleotides matching TRBD1. This CDR3 has 17 amino acids. V was pared by 2 bases and J by 3 bases, with 12 bases of the junction left unmatched. CDR1 is SNHLY and CDR2 is FYNNEI in the germline V gene. The CDR3 DNA follows: TGTGCCAGCAGTGAACTCCCCGGACAGGGCTTTTACTACGAGCAGTACTTC. This encodes CASSELPGQGFYYEQYF. Full variable domain (outside the CDR3, taken from reference TRBV2 and TRBJ2-7): EPEVTQTPSHQVTQMGQEVILRCVPISNHLYFYWYRQILGQKVEFLVSFYNNEISEKSEIFDDQFSVERPDGSNFTLKIRSTKLEDSAMYFCASSELPGQGFYYEQYFGPGTRLTVT.

This sequence joins TRBV27 and TRBJ2-2; 8 bases align to TRBD2. CDR1 MNHEY and CDR2 SMNVEV come from the germline V gene (reference sequence). The CDR3 consists of 13 residues. The V and J ends lost 6 bases and 4 bases, in that order; junction bases with no gene match: 1. CDR3 amino acids: CASRGTSTGELFF. DNA for the CDR3: TGTGCCAGCAGAGGGACTAGCACCGGGGAGCTGTTTTTT.

The CDR3 DNA reads as TGTGCCAGCAGTCGTAGCATTGAGACCCAGTACTTC. Its translation: CASSRSIETQYF. The chain recombines TRBV28 with TRBJ2-5; D is unresolved. Germline V gene lookup returns CDR1 MDHEN and CDR2 SYDVKM. The CDR3 runs to 12 residues. V shed 5 bases and J shed 5 bases, with 9 bases lying between them. The variable domain in full, with the rest retrieved from reference TRBV28 and TRBJ2-5, is DVKVTQSSRYLVKRTGEKVFLECVQDMDHENMFWYRQDPGLGLRLIYFSYDVKMKEKGDIPEGYSVSREKKERFSLILESASTNQTSMYLCASSRSIETQYFGPGTRLLVL.

The V and J genes are TRBV9 and TRBJ1-4; 8 bases line up with TRBD1. CDR3 length equals 15 residues. The germline V gene has CDR1 SGDLS and CDR2 YYNGEE. J lost 6 bases, V lost 0 bases, and 4 bases had no gene match. CDR3: CASSVAPDRDEKLFF. Written as DNA, the CDR3 is TGTGCCAGCAGCGTAGCTCCGGACAGGGATGAAAAACTGTTTTTT.

V and J are TRBV9 and TRBJ2-6; 8 positions match TRBD1. The V segment lost 6 bases and the J segment 0 bases; nucleotides outside the gene matches: 14. The CDR3 sequence is 19 residues long. Looked up from germline, CDR1 is SGDLS and CDR2 is YYNGEE. For the CDR3, the DNA is TGTGCCAGCACGTTGGGACAGGCTCCAGGATACTCTGGGGCCAACGTCCTGACTTTC. Amino acids: CASTLGQAPGYSGANVLTF. Full variable domain (remainder filled in from reference TRBV9 and TRBJ2-6): DSGVTQTPKHLITATGQRVTLRCSPRSGDLSVYWYQQSLDQGLQFLIQYYNGEERAKGNILERFSAQQFPDLHSELNLSSLELGDSALYFCASTLGQAPGYSGANVLTFGAGSRLTVL.

The V gene is TRBV19, the J gene TRBJ1-1, with unresolved D. CDR3 length equals 15 residues. Germline V gene data show CDR1 as LNHDA and CDR2 as SQIVND (reference sequence). With 5 bases removed from V and 2 bases from J, the gap between germline ends came to 15 bases. The CDR3 DNA is TGTGCCAGTAGTTCTTTCTCGTACAGAAACACTGAAGCTTTCTTT. Translation: CASSSFSYRNTEAFF.

This clone appeared a single time. The chain recombines TRBV5-6 with TRBJ1-5; D not resolved. The CDR3 runs 13 residues. The V and J ends lost 1 base and 10 bases respectively, with 12 bases between them. Per the germline V gene, CDR1 is SGHDT and CDR2 is YYEEEE. The CDR3 here is CASSLRPEPPQHF. The CDR3 bases are TGTGCCAGCAGCTTGCGGCCGGAGCCCCCCCAGCATTTT.

This chain links TRBV18 with TRBJ2-2; possible D gene TRBD1, 6 bases. Germline loops: CDR1 KGHSH, CDR2 LQKENI. Trimming left V 3 bases short and J 1 base short, with 6 bases between. CDR3 length: 14 amino acids. Here the CDR3 reads CASSPGQNTGELFF. DNA of the CDR3: TGTGCCAGCTCACCGGGACAGAACACCGGGGAGCTGTTTTTT.

The genes are TRBV28 and TRBJ1-5, with D possibly being TRBD1 (5 bases). V gave up 8 bases and J gave up 0 bases, with 11 bases separating them. CDR3 length: 14 residues. Germline V gene sequence: CDR1 MDHEN, CDR2 SYDVKM. Written as DNA, the CDR3 is TGTGCCAGCGCGGGACCTAATAGCAATCAGCCCCAGCATTTT. The encoded protein is CASAGPNSNQPQHF.

V gene TRBV9 combines with J gene TRBJ1-6; 7 bases are a match to TRBD1. Germline V gene sequence: CDR1 SGDLS, CDR2 YYNGEE. The CDR3 runs 15 residues. J lost 10 bases, V lost 0 bases, and 7 bases had no gene match. This chain's CDR3 is CASSVAGDSGSPLHF. The CDR3 DNA is TGTGCCAGCAGCGTAGCTGGGGACAGCGGCTCACCCCTCCACTTT.

With regard to this clone: The junction departs from germline at one end; a sequencing error may be responsible. This chain joins TRBV5-4 and TRBJ2-7, with no clear D. CDR1 SGHNT and CDR2 YYREEE come from the germline V gene (reference sequence). The CDR3 length is 13 residues. The CDR3 loop is CASSSGVSSEQYF. The CDR3 region has the DNA TGTGCCAGCAGCTCCGGTGTGTCCTCCGAGCAGTACTTC.

This rearrangement joins TRBV27 to TRBJ2-5, with D possibly TRBD2 on 6 matching bases. Germline CDR1 and CDR2: MNHEY and SMNVEV (reference sequence). The CDR3 consists of 16 residues. V lost 3 bases to trimming and J lost 0 bases, with 14 bases between them. CDR3 in amino acids: CASSFGGIGYQETQYF. In nucleotides, the CDR3 is TGTGCCAGCAGTTTTGGGGGGATTGGGTACCAAGAGACCCAGTACTTC.

The chain employs TRBV28 and TRBJ1-6; 10 nucleotides match TRBD1. V shed 5 bases, J shed 7 bases, and the junction held 2 bases outside the gene matches. Germline V gene lookup returns CDR1 MDHEN and CDR2 SYDVKM. The CDR3 extends over 14 amino acids. This chain's CDR3 is CASSQGQGNSPLHF. The CDR3 DNA sequence: TGTGCCAGCAGTCAGGGACAGGGGAATTCACCCCTCCACTTT.

The genes are TRBV11-2 and TRBJ2-2, with 10 positions matching TRBD2. This CDR3 is built from 18 residues. The germline V gene encodes CDR1 SGHAT and CDR2 FQNNGV. V was clipped by 4 bases and J by 1 base; unmatched bases: 9. CDR3 sequence reads: CASSSPLAGGLNTGELFF. The DNA for the CDR3 is TGTGCCAGCAGCTCCCCCTTAGCGGGGGGCCTGAACACCGGGGAGCTGTTTTTT.

The J gene is TRBJ2-5, the V gene TRBV4-3; D perhaps matches TRBD2 (6 bases). The CDR3 sequence is 13 residues long. V lost 2 bases to trimming and J lost 5 bases, with 9 bases between them. Germline CDR1 and CDR2: LGHNA and YSLEER. CDR3 in DNA: TGCGCCAGCAGCCAAATCGGGGGTGAGACCCAGTACTTC. This codes for CASSQIGGETQYF.

The chain uses TRBV6-1 and TRBJ1-4; D not resolved. Looked up from germline, CDR1 is MNHNS and CDR2 is SASEGT. The CDR3 sequence is 15 residues long. The ends were cut back, 0 bases at V and 5 bases at J, with 10 bases in the middle. The CDR3 is CASSEAPALNEKLFF. The CDR3 DNA sequence: TGTGCCAGCAGTGAAGCCCCGGCACTAAATGAAAAACTGTTTTTT.

The rearrangement links TRBV5-4 to TRBJ2-7, with D perhaps matching TRBD1 (6 bases). Germline lookup yields CDR1 SGHNT and CDR2 YYREEE (reference sequence). V lost 4 bases, J lost 0 bases, and 11 bases lay in between. The CDR3 has 14 residues. For the CDR3, the DNA is TGTGCCAGCAGCAACGGACAGTCCTCCTACGAGCAGTACTTC. Its translation: CASSNGQSSYEQYF.

This chain joins TRBV7-2 and TRBJ2-3; 9 nucleotides align to TRBD1. This CDR3 region has 16 residues. Germline V gives CDR1 SGHTA, CDR2 FQGNSA. The J segment lost 7 bases and the V segment lost 5 bases, leaving 13 bases of the junction unmatched. The CDR3 loop is CASSNQGTGRWNTQYF. Written as DNA, the CDR3 is TGTGCCAGCAGCAACCAGGGGACAGGGAGATGGAATACGCAGTATTTT.

V and J are TRBV28 and TRBJ2-5, with TRBD2 identical over 12 bases. Germline values: CDR1 MDHEN, CDR2 SYDVKM. The CDR3 loop spans 16 amino acids. V shed 2 bases and J 4 bases; nucleotides not matched to a gene: 5. CDR3 bases: TGTGCCAGCAGTTTAAGGCTAGCGGGGGGGCGAGAGACCCAGTACTTC. Translation: CASSLRLAGGRETQYF.

The chain carries TRBV28 and TRBJ1-2; 8 bases map to TRBD1. The CDR3 extends over 15 amino acids. Trimming removed 2 bases from V and 7 bases from J; junction bases left unmatched: 9. CDR1 is MDHEN and CDR2 is SYDVKM in the germline V gene. The CDR3 DNA reads TGTGCCAGCAGTTTACTCAGGGGGCCCGAAAGTGGCTACACCTTC. Translated: CASSLLRGPESGYTF.

The chain joins TRBV7-2 to TRBJ2-7; D may be TRBD2 (6 bases). CDR1 and CDR2 (germline): SGHTA, FQGNSA. V was shortened by 6 bases and J by 2 bases, with 14 bases between the two germline ends. CDR3 length: 14 amino acids. CDR3 in amino acids: CASSEGTLPYEQYF. DNA of the CDR3: TGTGCCAGCAGTGAGGGGACTCTGCCCTACGAGCAGTACTTC.